The 20 T cell receptor beta chains below come from one sample, sequenced in a study of T cell repertoires in cytomegalovirus infection. These receptors are not linked to any known antigen. TCRdb passed the reads through MiXCR, listing each CDR3 protein once. In the table there are approximately 730,000 distinct CDR3 sequences, roughly 33% of which are singletons. Sequencing used cultured PBMCs, obtained from culture after CMV antigen stimulation. Every receptor here comes from a human donor in good health (CMV status not recorded). Some clones in this sample may be carry-over from other donors' samples.

V is TRBV11-2 and J is TRBJ2-3; TRBD2 matches at 8 bases. The ends lost 5 bases at V and 3 bases at J; junction bases unmatched: 22. Germline CDR1 is SGHAT and CDR2 is FQNNGV. This CDR3 region has 20 residues. The CDR3 DNA follows: TGTGCCAGCAGCCCCGCCTCGACTAGCGTCCCCACCAGTGGGACAGATACGCAGTATTTT. This encodes CASSPASTSVPTSGTDTQYF.

This clonotype was observed a handful of times. The chain combines TRBV4-3 with TRBJ1-1; D unclear. CDR1 LGHNA and CDR2 YSLEER come from the germline V gene. This CDR3 region has 15 residues. Trimming took off 1 base at V and 1 base at J, with 10 bases between the two ends. The CDR3 DNA follows: TGCGCCAGCAGCCAAGCGCCCCCGGGGAACACTGAAGCTTTCTTT. It encodes CASSQAPPGNTEAFF.

The J gene is TRBJ2-1, the V gene TRBV18; TRBD1 aligns across 7 bases. CDR1 is KGHSH, CDR2 LQKENI, per germline. V lost 3 bases and J lost 3; bases outside the gene matches: 5. CDR3 length: 15 amino acids. CDR3 region: CASSPPGTVYNEQFF. The CDR3 DNA sequence: TGTGCCAGCTCACCGCCGGGGACAGTCTACAATGAGCAGTTCTTC.

This clonotype has only a few counts. V gene TRBV5-1 combines with J gene TRBJ1-1; maybe TRBD1 (5 bases). The CDR3 sequence is 14 residues long. V dropped 2 bases and J dropped 4 bases, with 12 bases sitting between them. CDR1 is SGHRS, CDR2 YFSETQ, per germline. The CDR3 loop is CASSFVTGATEAFF. For the CDR3, the DNA is TGCGCCAGCAGCTTTGTAACCGGGGCCACTGAAGCTTTCTTT.

The V and J genes are TRBV6-6 and TRBJ1-1; D is unresolved. Trimming shortened V by 2 bases and J by 3 bases, and 7 bases separated the two germline ends. From germline, CDR1 is MNHNY and CDR2 SVGAGI (reference sequence). The CDR3 runs 13 residues. For the CDR3, the DNA is TGTGCCAGCAGTTACCGAAGCGACACTGAAGCTTTCTTT. It codes for CASSYRSDTEAFF.

Worth noting for this clonotype: A read error may explain this, as a much larger clone is one base away. The chain recombines TRBV7-8 with TRBJ2-5; D unresolved. There are 14 residues in the CDR3. The germline gives CDR1 SGHVS, CDR2 FQNEAQ. V was clipped by 4 bases and J by 2 bases, with 11 bases between them. The CDR3 loop is CASSSTIAQETQYF. The CDR3 DNA reads as TGTGCCAGCAGCTCTACTATCGCACAAGAGACCCAGTACTTC.

This clonotype was counted a few times. The rearrangement joins TRBV6-2 or TRBV6-3 to TRBJ2-3; D ambiguous. Germline V lookup: CDR1 MNHEY, CDR2 SVGEGT. Trimming removed 7 bases at V and 2 bases at J, with 13 bases between. The CDR3 extends over 14 amino acids. In DNA, the CDR3 is TGTGCCAGCAAACCTAGACAAGCCACAGATACGCAGTATTTT. It is translated as CASKPRQATDTQYF.

The CDR3 loop is CASSPGQGGSGNTIYF. The CDR3 region has the DNA TGTGCCAGCAGCCCTGGACAGGGGGGCTCTGGAAACACCATATATTTT. This chain joins TRBV7-2 and TRBJ1-3, with TRBD1 identical over 10 bases. Germline lookup yields CDR1 SGHTA and CDR2 FQGNSA. The CDR3 sequence is 16 residues long. V lost 5 bases and J lost 0; bases outside the gene matches: 4. Full variable domain (outside the CDR3, taken from reference TRBV7-2 and TRBJ1-3): GAGVSQSPSNKVTEKGKDVELRCDPISGHTALYWYRQSLGQGLEFLIYFQGNSAPDKSGLPSDRFSAERTGGSVSTLTIQRTQQEDSAVYLCASSPGQGGSGNTIYFGEGSWLTVV.

The V call is TRBV4-1, the J call TRBJ1-1, with 7 bases that match TRBD1. V lost 8 bases and J lost 0; bases outside the gene matches: 6. Germline values: CDR1 MGHRA, CDR2 YSYEKL. This CDR3 contains 14 residues. CDR3 amino acids: CASGRDRMNTEAFF. CDR3 bases: TGCGCCAGCGGCCGGGACAGAATGAACACTGAAGCTTTCTTT.

This chain joins TRBV27 and TRBJ2-5; maybe TRBD1 (5 bases). The V end was cut by 3 bases, the J end by 3 bases, with 11 bases between. The CDR3 consists of 14 residues. Germline lookup yields CDR1 MNHEY and CDR2 SMNVEV (reference sequence). The CDR3 DNA follows: TGTGCCAGCAGTTTCCTGGGGCTAAAAGAGACCCAGTACTTC. This translates into CASSFLGLKETQYF.

The chain couples TRBV29-1 to TRBJ2-3; D gene uncertain. Germline V CDR1 and CDR2: SQVTM, ANQGSEA. Trimming cost V 5 bases and J 5 bases, with 8 bases left between them. This CDR3 spans 11 amino acids. CDR3 sequence: CSVLLRDTQYF. CDR3 DNA sequence: TGCAGCGTTTTACTCCGAGATACGCAGTATTTT.

In this sample, this clonotype turned up a few times. The chain uses TRBV7-9 and TRBJ2-5; no clear D gene. The CDR3 totals 12 residues. The V and J ends lost 5 bases and 7 bases respectively, with 11 bases between them. Germline V gene data show CDR1 as SEHNR and CDR2 as FQNEAQ (reference sequence). Here the CDR3 DNA reads TGTGCCAGCAGCCCTTACGGTGGGACCCAGTACTTC. It encodes CASSPYGGTQYF.

Only a few counts were recorded for this clonotype. The chain is built from TRBV4-1 and TRBJ1-1; tentative D call: TRBD1 (5 bases). Germline V gene sequence: CDR1 MGHRA, CDR2 YSYEKL. This CDR3 contains 15 residues. Between the trimmed V and J ends, which lost 4 bases and 1 base, there was a span of 13 bases. The CDR3 nucleotides read TGCGCCAGCAGCCGCCGGGACGGAACGAACACTGAAGCTTTCTTT. It specifies CASSRRDGTNTEAFF.

The V call is TRBV5-1, the J call TRBJ1-5, with D uncertain. The CDR3 extends over 14 amino acids. The germline V and J ends were trimmed by 2 bases and 7 bases, with 13 bases remaining between them. Germline CDR1 reads SGHRS; CDR2 reads YFSETQ. DNA of the CDR3: TGCGCCAGCAGCTTAACTGGTTGGGGACAGCCCCAGCATTTT. Translated, it gives CASSLTGWGQPQHF.

Only a few counts were recorded for this clonotype. The chain combines TRBV12-3 or TRBV12-4 with TRBJ1-2; D possibly corresponds to TRBD1 (5 bases). CDR3 length: 12 amino acids. With 6 bases removed from V and 8 bases from J, the gap between germline ends came to 13 bases. CDR3 amino acids: CASRGTKRGYTF. Here the CDR3 DNA reads TGTGCCAGCAGAGGGACGAAACGAGGCTACACCTTC.

This clonotype was picked up many times. The CDR3 DNA follows: TGTGCCAGCGGCCCGGTCGCTTTCTCTGGAAACACCATATATTTT. Its translation is CASGPVAFSGNTIYF. The J gene is TRBJ1-3, the V gene TRBV7-2, with no clear D. The V end was cut by 8 bases, the J end by 0 bases, with 14 bases between. The CDR3 covers 15 residues. CDR1 and CDR2 from the germline V gene are SGHTA and FQGNSA.

CDR3 loop: CASSQDWVAGGEFKETQYF. The CDR3 region has the DNA TGCGCCAGCAGCCAAGACTGGGTAGCGGGAGGGGAGTTCAAAGAGACCCAGTACTTC. V is TRBV4-3 and J is TRBJ2-5; 11 positions match TRBD2. Germline assignment: CDR1 LGHNA and CDR2 YSLEER. The CDR3 extends over 19 amino acids. The J segment lost 3 bases and the V segment lost 0 bases, leaving 12 bases of the junction unmatched.

The chain recombines TRBV12-5 with TRBJ2-7; 9 bases agree with TRBD1. Per germline, CDR1 LGHNT and CDR2 FRNRAP. Germline trimming cut 7 bases from V and 5 bases from J; bases unmatched to any gene: 12. The CDR3 is 15 residues long. The CDR3: CASASSGTGRDEQYF. DNA for the CDR3: TGTGCTAGTGCCTCCTCCGGGACAGGGCGCGACGAGCAGTACTTC.

The chain carries TRBV4-2 and TRBJ1-6; TRBD1 aligns across 9 bases. The CDR3 runs to 16 residues. V shed 2 bases, J shed 7 bases, and the junction held 6 bases outside the gene matches. CDR1 and CDR2 from the germline V gene are LGHNA and YNFKEQ. CDR3 loop: CASSQPGQGFNSPLHF. DNA for the CDR3: TGTGCCAGCAGCCAACCGGGACAGGGATTCAATTCACCCCTCCACTTT.

Of note for this clonotype: A read error is possible here, since a much larger clone lies one base away. The chain employs TRBV7-2 and TRBJ2-7; 10 bases are shared with TRBD2. Per germline, CDR1 SGHTA and CDR2 FQGNSA. V lost 5 bases, J lost 3 bases, and 10 bases stayed unmatched. The CDR3 spans 16 residues. The CDR3: CASSLQDSGGYYEQYF. In nucleotides, the CDR3 is TGTGCCAGCAGCCTGCAGGATAGCGGGGGGTACTACGAGCAGTACTTC.